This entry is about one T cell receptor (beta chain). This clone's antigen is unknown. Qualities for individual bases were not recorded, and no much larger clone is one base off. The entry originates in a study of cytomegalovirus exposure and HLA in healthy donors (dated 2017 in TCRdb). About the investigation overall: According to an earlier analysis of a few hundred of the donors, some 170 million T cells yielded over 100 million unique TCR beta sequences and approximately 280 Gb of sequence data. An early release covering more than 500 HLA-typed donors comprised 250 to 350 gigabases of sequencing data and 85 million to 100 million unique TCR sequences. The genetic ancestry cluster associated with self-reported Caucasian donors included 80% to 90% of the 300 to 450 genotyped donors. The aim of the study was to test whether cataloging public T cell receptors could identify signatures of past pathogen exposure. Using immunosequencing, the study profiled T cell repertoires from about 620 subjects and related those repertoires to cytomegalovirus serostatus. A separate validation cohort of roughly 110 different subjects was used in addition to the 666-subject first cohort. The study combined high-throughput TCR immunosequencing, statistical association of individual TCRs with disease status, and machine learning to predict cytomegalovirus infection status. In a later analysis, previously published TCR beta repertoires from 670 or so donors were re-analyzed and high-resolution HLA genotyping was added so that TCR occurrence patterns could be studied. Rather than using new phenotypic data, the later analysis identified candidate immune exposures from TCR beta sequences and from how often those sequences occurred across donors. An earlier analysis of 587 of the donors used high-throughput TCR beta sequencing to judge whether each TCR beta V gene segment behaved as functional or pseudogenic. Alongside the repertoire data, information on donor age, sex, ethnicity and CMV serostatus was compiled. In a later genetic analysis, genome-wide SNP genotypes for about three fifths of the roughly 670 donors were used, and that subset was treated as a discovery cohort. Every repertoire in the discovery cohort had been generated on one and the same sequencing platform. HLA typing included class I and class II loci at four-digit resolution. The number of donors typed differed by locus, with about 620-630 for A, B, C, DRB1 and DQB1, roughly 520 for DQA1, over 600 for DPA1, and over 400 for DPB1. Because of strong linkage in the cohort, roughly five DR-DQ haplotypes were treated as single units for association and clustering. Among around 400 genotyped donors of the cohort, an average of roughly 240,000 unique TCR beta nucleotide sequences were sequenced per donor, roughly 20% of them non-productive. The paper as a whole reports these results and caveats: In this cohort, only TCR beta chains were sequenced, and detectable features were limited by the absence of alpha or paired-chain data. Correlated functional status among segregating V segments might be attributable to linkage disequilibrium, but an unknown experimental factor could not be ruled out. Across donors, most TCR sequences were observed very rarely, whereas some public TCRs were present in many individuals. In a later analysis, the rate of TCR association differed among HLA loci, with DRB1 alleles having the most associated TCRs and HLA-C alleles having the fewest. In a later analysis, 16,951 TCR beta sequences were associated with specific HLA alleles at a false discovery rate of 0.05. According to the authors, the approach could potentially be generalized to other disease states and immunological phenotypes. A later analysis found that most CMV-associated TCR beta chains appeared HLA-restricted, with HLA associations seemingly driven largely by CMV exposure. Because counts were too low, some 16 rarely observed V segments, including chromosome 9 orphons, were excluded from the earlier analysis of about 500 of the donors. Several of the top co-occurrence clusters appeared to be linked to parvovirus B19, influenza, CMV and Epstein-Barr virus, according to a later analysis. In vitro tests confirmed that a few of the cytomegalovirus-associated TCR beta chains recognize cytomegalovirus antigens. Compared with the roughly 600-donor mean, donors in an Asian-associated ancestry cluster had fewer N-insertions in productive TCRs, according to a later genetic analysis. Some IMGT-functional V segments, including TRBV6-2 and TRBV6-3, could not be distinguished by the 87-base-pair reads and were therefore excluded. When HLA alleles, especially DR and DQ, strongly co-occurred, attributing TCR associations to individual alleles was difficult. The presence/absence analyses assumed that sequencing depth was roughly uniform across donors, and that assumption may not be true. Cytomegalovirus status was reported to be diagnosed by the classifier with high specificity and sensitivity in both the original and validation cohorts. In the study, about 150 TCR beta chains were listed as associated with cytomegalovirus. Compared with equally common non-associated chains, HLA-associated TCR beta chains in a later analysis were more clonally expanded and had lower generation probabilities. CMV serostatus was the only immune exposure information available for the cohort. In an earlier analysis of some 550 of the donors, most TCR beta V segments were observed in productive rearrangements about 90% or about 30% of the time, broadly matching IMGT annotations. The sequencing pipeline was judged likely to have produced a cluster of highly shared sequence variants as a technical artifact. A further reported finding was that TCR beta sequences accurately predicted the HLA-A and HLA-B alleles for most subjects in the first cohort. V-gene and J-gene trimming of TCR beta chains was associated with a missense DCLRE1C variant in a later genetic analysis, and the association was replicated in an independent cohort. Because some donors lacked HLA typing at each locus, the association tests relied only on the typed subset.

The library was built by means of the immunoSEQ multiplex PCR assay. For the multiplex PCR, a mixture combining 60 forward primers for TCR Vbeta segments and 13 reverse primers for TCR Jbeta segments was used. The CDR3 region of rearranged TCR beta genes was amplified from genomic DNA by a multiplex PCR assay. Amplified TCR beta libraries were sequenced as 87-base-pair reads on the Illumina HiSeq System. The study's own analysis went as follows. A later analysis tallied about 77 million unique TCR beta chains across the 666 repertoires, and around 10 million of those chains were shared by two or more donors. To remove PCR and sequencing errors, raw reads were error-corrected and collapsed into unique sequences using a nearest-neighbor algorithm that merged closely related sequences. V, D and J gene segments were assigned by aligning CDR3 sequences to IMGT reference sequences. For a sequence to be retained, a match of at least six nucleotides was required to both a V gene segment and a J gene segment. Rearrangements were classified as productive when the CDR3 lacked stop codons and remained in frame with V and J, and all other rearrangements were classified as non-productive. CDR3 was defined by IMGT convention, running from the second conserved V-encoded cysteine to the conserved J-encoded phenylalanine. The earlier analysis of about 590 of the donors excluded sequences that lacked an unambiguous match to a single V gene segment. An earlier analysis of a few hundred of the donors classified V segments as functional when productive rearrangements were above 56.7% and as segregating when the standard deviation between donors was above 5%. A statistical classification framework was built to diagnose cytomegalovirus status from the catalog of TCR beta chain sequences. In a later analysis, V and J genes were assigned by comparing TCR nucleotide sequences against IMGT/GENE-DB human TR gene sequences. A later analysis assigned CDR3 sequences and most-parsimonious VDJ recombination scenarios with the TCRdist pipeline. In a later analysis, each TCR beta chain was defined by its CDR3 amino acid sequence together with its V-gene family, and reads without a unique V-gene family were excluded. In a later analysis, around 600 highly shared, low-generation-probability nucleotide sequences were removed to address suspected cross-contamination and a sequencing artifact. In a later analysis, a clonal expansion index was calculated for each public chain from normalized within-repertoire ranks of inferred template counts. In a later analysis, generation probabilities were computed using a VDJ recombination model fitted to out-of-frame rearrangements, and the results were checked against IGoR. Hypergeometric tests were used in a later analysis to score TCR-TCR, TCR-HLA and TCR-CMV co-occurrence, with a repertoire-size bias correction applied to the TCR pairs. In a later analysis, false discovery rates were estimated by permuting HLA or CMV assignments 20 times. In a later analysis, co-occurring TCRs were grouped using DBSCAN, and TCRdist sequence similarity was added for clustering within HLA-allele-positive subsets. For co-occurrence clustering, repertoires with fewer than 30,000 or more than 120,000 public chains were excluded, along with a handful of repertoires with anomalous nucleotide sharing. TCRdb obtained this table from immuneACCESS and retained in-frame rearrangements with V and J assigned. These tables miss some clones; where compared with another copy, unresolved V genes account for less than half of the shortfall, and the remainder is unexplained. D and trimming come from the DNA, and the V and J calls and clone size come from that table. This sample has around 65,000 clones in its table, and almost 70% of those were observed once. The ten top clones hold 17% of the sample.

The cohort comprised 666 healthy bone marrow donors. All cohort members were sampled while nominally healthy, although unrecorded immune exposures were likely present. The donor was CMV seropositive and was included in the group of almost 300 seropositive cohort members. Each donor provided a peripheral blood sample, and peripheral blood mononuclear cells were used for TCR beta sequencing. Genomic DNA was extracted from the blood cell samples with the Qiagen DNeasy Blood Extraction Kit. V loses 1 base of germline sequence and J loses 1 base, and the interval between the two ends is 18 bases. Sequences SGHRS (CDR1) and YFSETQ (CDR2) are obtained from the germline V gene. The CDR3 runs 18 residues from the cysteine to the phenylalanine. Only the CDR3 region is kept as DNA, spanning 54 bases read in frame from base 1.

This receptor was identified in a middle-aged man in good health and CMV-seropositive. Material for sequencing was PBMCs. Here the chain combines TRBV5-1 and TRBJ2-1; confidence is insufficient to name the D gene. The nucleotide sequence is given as TGCGCCAGCAGCTTGCAACCGTCAGGCTCTCTGTCCTACAATGAGCAGTTCTTC. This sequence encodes CASSLQPSGSLSYNEQFF.